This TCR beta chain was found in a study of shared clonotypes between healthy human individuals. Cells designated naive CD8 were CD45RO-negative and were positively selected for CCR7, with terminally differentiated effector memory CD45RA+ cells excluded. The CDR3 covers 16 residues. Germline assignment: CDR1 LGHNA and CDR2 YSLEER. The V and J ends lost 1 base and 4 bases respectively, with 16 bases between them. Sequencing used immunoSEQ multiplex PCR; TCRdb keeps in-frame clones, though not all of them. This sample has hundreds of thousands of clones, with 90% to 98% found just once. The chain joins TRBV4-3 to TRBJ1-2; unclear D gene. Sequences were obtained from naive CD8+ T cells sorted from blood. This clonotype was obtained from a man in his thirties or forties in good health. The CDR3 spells CASSQGLAAPLYGYTF. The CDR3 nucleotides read TGCGCCAGCAGCCAAGGATTGGCAGCTCCGCTCTATGGCTACACCTTC.